This record looks at one T cell receptor (beta chain) sequence and its context. Its antigen is still unknown. This sample stems from a study of cytomegalovirus exposure and HLA in healthy donors. Whole-study results and caveats: A reported reduction in N-insertions relative to the approximately 640-donor mean was seen in an Asian-associated ancestry cluster in a later analysis.

This CDR3 comprises 13 residues. Trimming took 2 bases from V and 4 from J, leaving 9 bases between them. Germline V lookup: CDR1 SGHRS, CDR2 YFSETQ. The PCR was carried out with 60 Vbeta primers and 13 Jbeta primers. Produced via immunoSEQ multiplex PCR; TCRdb's table is partial and in-frame only. The table records some 93,000 clones, roughly 67% of them present only once. The sample consisted of PBMCs. This TCR was sampled from a boy aged 5-17 years in good health and CMV-seropositive. The chain is built from TRBV5-1 and TRBJ1-1; D possibly corresponds to TRBD1 (6 bases). CDR3 in DNA: TGCGCCAGCAGCTTACAGGGTGCCACTGAAGCTTTCTTT. It specifies CASSLQGATEAFF.